A single sample is the source of the 30 T cell receptor beta chains below, sequenced in a study of blood T cell repertoires in COVID-19. Some clones are missing from TCRdb's copy, which holds only in-frame ones; the method was immunoSEQ multiplex PCR. The sample holds tens of thousands of clones, under 90% seen once. Sequencing used peripheral blood. The receptors were sampled from an elderly woman with acute or convalescent COVID-19.

V and J are TRBV27 and TRBJ1-3; D is possibly TRBD1 (6 bases). This CDR3 comprises 15 residues. Germline CDR1 is MNHEY and CDR2 is SMNVEV (reference sequence). V was shortened by 7 bases and J by 3 bases, with 16 bases between the two germline ends. As DNA, the CDR3 is TGTGCCAGCAAACCCGTTGGGGGCTTTGGAAACACCATATATTTT. Translation: CASKPVGGFGNTIYF.

This chain joins TRBV19 and TRBJ1-1; 10 nucleotides match TRBD1. The J segment lost 5 bases and the V segment lost 5 bases, leaving 5 bases of the junction unmatched. The CDR3 extends over 14 amino acids. Germline loops: CDR1 LNHDA, CDR2 SQIVND (reference sequence). In DNA, the CDR3 is TGTGCCAGTAGTGACAGGGGGCGCGGGACTGAAGCTTTCTTT. This translates into CASSDRGRGTEAFF.

The chain employs TRBV5-5 and TRBJ1-5; D is unresolved. CDR3 size: 14 residues. Germline CDR1 reads SGHKS; CDR2 reads YYEKEE (reference sequence). Trimming removed 1 base at V and 3 bases at J, with 8 bases between. CDR3 in amino acids: CASSLLDTNQPQHF. The CDR3 coding sequence is TGTGCCAGCAGCTTGTTAGACACCAATCAGCCCCAGCATTTT.

This chain links TRBV5-8 with TRBJ1-1, with D maybe TRBD1 (5 bases). The CDR3 sequence is 14 residues long. Germline V lookup: CDR1 SGHTS, CDR2 YDEGEE. Trimming pared 4 bases from V and 0 bases from J, leaving 10 bases between. CDR3: CASSVGRVNTEAFF. The CDR3 DNA follows: TGTGCCAGCAGCGTGGGACGGGTGAACACTGAAGCTTTCTTT.

This clone occurred once. CDR3 amino acids: CASSTRTGSNSPLHF. As DNA, the CDR3 is TGTGCCAGCAGTACCAGGACAGGGTCTAATTCACCCCTCCACTTT. This chain joins TRBV2 and TRBJ1-6; 8 bases are shared with TRBD1. CDR3 size: 15 residues. The germline gives CDR1 SNHLY, CDR2 FYNNEI. With V trimmed by 5 bases and J by 6 bases, 6 bases remained unmatched.

The gene calls are TRBV19 and TRBJ2-1; D is perhaps TRBD1 (6 bases). Trimming pared 5 bases from V and 4 bases from J, leaving 12 bases between. CDR3 length: 14 amino acids. Germline V lookup: CDR1 LNHDA, CDR2 SQIVND (reference sequence). Written as DNA, the CDR3 is TGTGCCAGTAGTGACCGGACAGTGTACAATGAGCAGTTCTTC. Its protein product is CASSDRTVYNEQFF.

The chain recombines TRBV5-1 with TRBJ1-1; TRBD1 agrees at 8 bases. CDR3 length: 14 residues. The germline gives CDR1 SGHRS, CDR2 YFSETQ. The V gene end was trimmed by 4 bases and the J gene end by 5 bases; junction bases not matched to a gene: 7. This chain's CDR3 is CASSEQGAGTEAFF. The CDR3 DNA sequence: TGCGCCAGCAGCGAGCAGGGGGCCGGTACTGAAGCTTTCTTT. The entire variable domain, with the rest obtained from reference TRBV5-1 and TRBJ1-1, is as follows: KAGVTQTPRYLIKTRGQQVTLSCSPISGHRSVSWYQQTPGQGLQFLFEYFSETQRNKGNFPGRFSGRQFSNSRSEMNVSTLELGDSALYLCASSEQGAGTEAFFGQGTRLTVV.

This chain joins TRBV6-5 and TRBJ2-2; 7 bases agree with TRBD1. Germline CDR1 reads MNHEY; CDR2 reads SVGAGI. Unmatched junction bases numbered 7, after V lost 7 bases and J lost 8 bases. This CDR3 has 13 amino acids. The CDR3 coding sequence is TGTGCCAGCAAAAGGGGGCTGTTAGGGGAGCTGTTTTTT. Its protein is CASKRGLLGELFF.

The chain has TRBV7-9 and TRBJ1-5; D might be TRBD1 (6 bases). Looked up from germline, CDR1 is SEHNR and CDR2 is FQNEAQ (reference sequence). This CDR3 contains 16 residues. V lost 1 base and J lost 1, with 11 bases in between. The CDR3 protein is CASSLVAGASNQPQHF. For the CDR3, the DNA is TGTGCCAGCAGCTTAGTGGCGGGGGCCAGCAATCAGCCCCAGCATTTT.

V is TRBV5-6 and J is TRBJ1-2, with unresolved D. This CDR3 is 18 amino acids long. From germline, CDR1 is SGHDT and CDR2 YYEEEE. The V end lost 0 bases, the J end lost 6 bases, and 24 bases lay between the germline ends. DNA of the CDR3: TGTGCCAGCAGCTTGGTTCAGTCAGGTGCCCCTCCCGTTAATGGCTACACCTTC. Amino acid sequence: CASSLVQSGAPPVNGYTF.

This clone was counted a single time. This chain links TRBV15 with TRBJ2-3; D perhaps matches TRBD1 (5 bases). CDR3 length: 17 residues. V was shortened by 0 bases and J by 0 bases, with 13 bases between the two germline ends. From germline, CDR1 is LNHNV and CDR2 YYDKDF (reference sequence). The CDR3 DNA follows: TGTGCCACCAGCAGAGATTTCCCAGGGATAAGCACAGATACGCAGTATTTT. This translates into CATSRDFPGISTDTQYF.

This clone occurred once. V and J are TRBV7-2 and TRBJ2-3, with TRBD2 identical over 10 bases. Germline CDR1 and CDR2: SGHTA and FQGNSA. The CDR3 contains 15 residues. V lost 2 bases to trimming and J lost 6 bases; unmatched junction nucleotides: 5. CDR3: CASSLSSGGVDTQYF. The CDR3, as DNA: TGTGCCAGCAGCTTATCTAGCGGGGGCGTGGATACGCAGTATTTT.

The gene calls are TRBV7-9 and TRBJ1-2; D may be TRBD1 (5 bases). The germline gives CDR1 SEHNR, CDR2 FQNEAQ (reference sequence). Deletions cut 7 bases from V and 2 bases from J, with 11 bases between. The CDR3 consists of 13 residues. The CDR3 loop reads CASNQQENYGYTF. The CDR3 bases are TGTGCCAGCAACCAACAGGAGAACTATGGCTACACCTTC.

CDR3 in DNA: TGCGCCAGCAGCCCCGGGACAGGGGGTTCGAGGGAGCAGTACTTC. Its translation: CASSPGTGGSREQYF. The chain combines TRBV10-1 with TRBJ2-7; TRBD1 agrees at 11 bases. Germline V gene lookup returns CDR1 WNHNN and CDR2 SYGVQD (reference sequence). This CDR3 contains 15 residues. With V trimmed by 6 bases and J by 7 bases, 11 bases remained unmatched.

V and J are TRBV7-9 and TRBJ2-1, with 9 positions matching TRBD2. Germline values: CDR1 SEHNR, CDR2 FQNEAQ (reference sequence). Trimming removed 6 bases from V and 1 base from J; junction bases left unmatched: 4. The CDR3 extends over 15 amino acids. CDR3 bases: TGTGCCAGCAGGAGCGGGGGGACTTCCTACAATGAGCAGTTCTTC. It yields the protein CASRSGGTSYNEQFF.

This chain links TRBV12-3 or TRBV12-4 with TRBJ1-2; 9 bases agree with TRBD1. After removal of 8 bases from V and 4 bases from J, the junction contained 5 bases not matched to a gene. The CDR3 contains 13 residues. The CDR3 nucleotides are TGTGCCAGCCGACAGGGGGAAGTCTATGGCTACACCTTC. Translated, it gives CASRQGEVYGYTF.

This chain uses TRBV18 with TRBJ1-2, with D unclear. The V end was cut by 2 bases, the J end by 6 bases, with 10 bases between. The CDR3 loop spans 13 amino acids. Per the germline V gene, CDR1 is KGHSH and CDR2 is LQKENI. The CDR3 loop reads CASSPKEFHGYTF. CDR3 sequence (DNA): TGTGCCAGCTCACCAAAGGAGTTTCATGGCTACACCTTC.

This clone was detected only once. The chain joins TRBV19 to TRBJ1-1; the match to TRBD1 covers 9 bases. Germline V gives CDR1 LNHDA, CDR2 SQIVND (reference sequence). V trimming: 6 bases; J trimming: 0 bases; junction bases outside the gene matches: 5. This CDR3 has 15 amino acids. CDR3 in DNA: TGTGCCAGTAGCACTTGGACAGGGGTGAACACTGAAGCTTTCTTT. This translates into CASSTWTGVNTEAFF.

The chain carries TRBV7-3 and TRBJ2-2; 7 nucleotides align to TRBD2. Germline V gives CDR1 SGHTA, CDR2 FQGTGA. Unmatched junction bases numbered 9, after V lost 5 bases and J lost 0 bases. The CDR3 is made up of 17 amino acids. The CDR3 DNA reads as TGTGCCAGCAGCCGCGGGGGTGCGGGGACGAACACCGGGGAGCTGTTTTTT. Translated, it gives CASSRGGAGTNTGELFF.

The chain employs TRBV6-4 and TRBJ1-2; D is uncertain. The CDR3 is 15 residues long. V lost 0 bases to trimming and J lost 6 bases, with 14 bases between them. Germline values: CDR1 MRHNA, CDR2 SNTAGT. CDR3 amino acids: CASSDSSSRLNGYTF. The CDR3 DNA reads as TGTGCCAGCAGTGACTCGTCCTCCCGACTGAATGGCTACACCTTC.

The chain links TRBV6-5 to TRBJ2-2; TRBD1 aligns across 8 bases. V gave up 0 bases and J gave up 6 bases; unmatched junction bases: 3. The V gene's germline CDR1 is MNHEY and CDR2 SVGAGI. The CDR3 has 15 residues. CDR3 DNA sequence: TGTGCCAGCAGTTACTCCGGACAGGGCCCCGGGGAGCTGTTTTTT. Amino acids: CASSYSGQGPGELFF.

The V call is TRBV15, the J call TRBJ1-4, with 9 bases that match TRBD1. Germline assignment: CDR1 LNHNV and CDR2 YYDKDF (reference sequence). J lost 5 bases, V lost 3 bases, and 7 bases had no gene match. There are 16 residues in the CDR3. CDR3 in DNA: TGTGCCACCAGCAGGGGGGACAGGGCGGAGAATGAAAAACTGTTTTTT. Translated: CATSRGDRAENEKLFF.

The chain is built from TRBV14 and TRBJ1-1; D gene uncertain. Germline loops: CDR1 SGHDN, CDR2 FVKESK. This CDR3 region has 15 residues. Trimming stripped 1 base from V and 1 base from J, with 10 bases between. CDR3 nucleotides: TGTGCCAGCAGCCAAGCCGTAGCACGGAACACTGAAGCTTTCTTT. Translating gives CASSQAVARNTEAFF.

This CDR3 is CASSFGQHEQYF. DNA for the CDR3: TGTGCCAGCAGCTTTGGACAGCACGAGCAGTACTTC. The rearrangement joins TRBV7-9 to TRBJ2-7; D is perhaps TRBD1 (6 bases). In germline, CDR1 is SEHNR, CDR2 FQNEAQ (reference sequence). This CDR3 contains 12 residues. The germline V and J ends were trimmed by 3 bases and 5 bases, with 8 bases remaining between them.

The chain has TRBV15 and TRBJ2-1; no clear D gene. Trimming took 0 bases from V and 2 from J, leaving 11 bases between them. The V gene's germline CDR1 is LNHNV and CDR2 YYDKDF (reference sequence). The CDR3 runs 16 residues. The CDR3 is CATSREMGPPYNEQFF. The DNA of the CDR3 is TGTGCCACCAGCAGAGAAATGGGCCCCCCCTACAATGAGCAGTTCTTC. The full variable domain, in which reference TRBV15 and TRBJ2-1 provide the parts outside the CDR3, is DAMVIQNPRYQVTQFGKPVTLSCSQTLNHNVMYWYQQKSSQAPKLLFHYYDKDFNNEADTPDNFQSRRPNTSFCFLDIRSPGLGDTAMYLCATSREMGPPYNEQFFGPGTRLTVL.

The J gene is TRBJ1-2, the V gene TRBV7-9; 7 positions match TRBD1. The germline V gene encodes CDR1 SEHNR and CDR2 FQNEAQ (reference sequence). J lost 4 bases, V lost 6 bases, and 5 bases had no gene match. This CDR3 has 13 amino acids. The CDR3 loop is CASRPGQSYGYTF. For the CDR3, the DNA is TGTGCCAGCAGACCGGGACAGAGCTATGGCTACACCTTC.

The chain links TRBV10-3 to TRBJ1-6; D is ambiguous. The CDR3 has 15 residues. The ends were cut back, 10 bases at V and 8 bases at J, with 21 bases in the middle. CDR1 is ENHRY, CDR2 SYGVKD, per germline. CDR3 in amino acids: CATNQDSTMDSPLHF. CDR3 nucleotides: TGTGCCACCAACCAGGACTCCACCATGGATTCACCCCTCCACTTT.

The chain has TRBV19 and TRBJ1-4, with TRBD1 as a possible D gene (6 bases). The length of the CDR3 is 14 residues. Trimming removed 3 bases from V and 5 bases from J, with 10 bases in between. Looked up from germline, CDR1 is LNHDA and CDR2 is SQIVND (reference sequence). The CDR3 spells CASSIARGNEKLFF. The CDR3 DNA sequence: TGTGCCAGTAGTATTGCGAGGGGGAATGAAAAACTGTTTTTT.

The chain combines TRBV5-1 with TRBJ2-5; 9 bases are a match to TRBD2. The junction had 9 bases not matched to a gene; V was cut back by 4 bases and J by 5 bases. Germline V lookup: CDR1 SGHRS, CDR2 YFSETQ. CDR3 length: 15 residues. DNA of the CDR3: TGCGCCAGCAGCGATCCGCGGGGGGGCGTGGAGACCCAGTACTTC. Its translation: CASSDPRGGVETQYF.

J is TRBJ2-5 and V is TRBV7-7; D not resolved. The CDR3 consists of 14 residues. CDR1 and CDR2 from the germline V gene are SSHAT and FNYEAQ (reference sequence). Trimming took 5 bases from V and 1 from J, leaving 11 bases between them. CDR3 nucleotide sequence: TGTGCCAGCAGCCCCCAGGAATTCCAAGAGACCCAGTACTTC. Its translation: CASSPQEFQETQYF.